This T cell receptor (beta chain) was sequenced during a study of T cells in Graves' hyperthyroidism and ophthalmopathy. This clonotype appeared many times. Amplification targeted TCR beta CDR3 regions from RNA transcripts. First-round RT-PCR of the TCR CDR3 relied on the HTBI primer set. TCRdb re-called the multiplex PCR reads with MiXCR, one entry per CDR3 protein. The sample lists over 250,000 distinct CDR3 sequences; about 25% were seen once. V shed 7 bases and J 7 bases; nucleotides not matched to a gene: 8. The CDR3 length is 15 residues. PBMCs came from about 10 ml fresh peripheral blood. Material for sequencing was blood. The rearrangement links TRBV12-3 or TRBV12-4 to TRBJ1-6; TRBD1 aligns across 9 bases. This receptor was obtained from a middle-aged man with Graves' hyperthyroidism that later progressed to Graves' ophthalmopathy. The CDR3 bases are TGTGCCAGCACTCTTACAGGGGGCAAGAATTCACCCCTCCACTTT. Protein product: CASTLTGGKNSPLHF.